The 27 T cell receptor beta chains below were found in one sample sequenced in a study of shared clonotypes between healthy human individuals. Sequencing was performed with immunoSEQ multiplex PCR; in TCRdb, only in-frame clones are kept and a portion is missing. The top ten hold 12% of the sample, which has over 400,000 clones, 70% to 85% seen once. Sequences were obtained from PBMCs. All receptors derive from a middle-aged woman in good health. Some clones in this sample may be carry-over from other donors' samples.

This chain connects TRBV9 to TRBJ1-4; possibly TRBD1 for D (6 bases). The CDR3 spans 15 residues. Germline V gives CDR1 SGDLS, CDR2 YYNGEE. V was clipped by 4 bases and J by 0 bases, with 10 bases between them. DNA of the CDR3: TGTGCCAGCAGCCAGGGGAATCCAACTAATGAAAAACTGTTTTTT. Protein product: CASSQGNPTNEKLFF.

The V gene is TRBV2, the J gene TRBJ1-2; D gene ambiguous. The CDR3 is 14 residues long. CDR1 and CDR2 (germline): SNHLY, FYNNEI. Trimming removed 0 bases from V and 10 bases from J, with 15 bases in between. The CDR3 spells CASSEAPIEFDYTF. CDR3 DNA sequence: TGTGCCAGCAGTGAAGCCCCGATTGAGTTTGACTACACCTTC.

This chain joins TRBV4-2 and TRBJ2-1; a possible D gene is TRBD1 (5 bases). Trimming took 2 bases from V and 7 from J, leaving 12 bases between them. This CDR3 region has 14 residues. The germline CDR1 and CDR2 sequences are LGHNA and YNFKEQ. In DNA, the CDR3 is TGTGCCAGCAGCCAACAACAGGTCAAGAATGAGCAGTTCTTC. Translated, it gives CASSQQQVKNEQFF.

The chain combines TRBV9 with TRBJ2-1, with 11 bases aligning to TRBD2. The germline V gene encodes CDR1 SGDLS and CDR2 YYNGEE. CDR3 length: 15 amino acids. Unmatched junction bases numbered 3, after V lost 2 bases and J lost 5 bases. CDR3 residues: CASSVSGRVDNEQFF. The DNA of the CDR3 is TGTGCCAGCAGCGTTAGCGGGAGGGTTGACAATGAGCAGTTCTTC.

The chain employs TRBV7-8 and TRBJ2-3; a weak D match, TRBD1 (6 bases). CDR3 length equals 14 residues. V was trimmed by 5 bases and J by 1 base, leaving 10 bases between them. Germline values: CDR1 SGHVS, CDR2 FQNEAQ. CDR3 in DNA: TGTGCCAGCAGCCCCAAGGGGGGCACAGATACGCAGTATTTT. This codes for CASSPKGGTDTQYF. The variable domain in full, completed from reference TRBV7-8 and TRBJ2-3, reads GAGVSQSPRYKVAKRGQDVALRCDPISGHVSLFWYQQALGQGPEFLTYFQNEAQLDKSGLPSDRFFAERPEGSVSTLKIQRTQQEDSAVYLCASSPKGGTDTQYFGPGTRLTVL.

In its sample, this clone was seen a few times. CDR3 loop: CASSSGTSVAYEQYF. CDR3 bases: TGTGCCAGCAGCTCCGGGACTAGCGTCGCCTACGAGCAGTACTTC. V and J are TRBV7-9 and TRBJ2-7; 10 nucleotides line up with TRBD2. CDR1 SEHNR and CDR2 FQNEAQ come from the germline V gene (reference sequence). The CDR3 totals 15 residues. The J segment lost 2 bases and the V segment lost 4 bases, leaving 5 bases of the junction unmatched.

This sequence joins TRBV5-1 and TRBJ1-3, with 7 bases matching TRBD1. V was clipped by 3 bases and J by 2 bases; unmatched bases: 8. CDR3 length: 16 residues. Germline V gene lookup returns CDR1 SGHRS and CDR2 YFSETQ. The CDR3 reads CASSWAAGTAGNTIYF. In DNA form, the CDR3 reads TGCGCCAGCAGCTGGGCCGCCGGGACAGCTGGAAACACCATATATTTT.

This rearrangement joins TRBV10-1 to TRBJ2-3; 10 bases agree with TRBD2. The germline V gene has CDR1 WNHNN and CDR2 SYGVQD (reference sequence). The junction had 5 bases not matched to a gene; V was cut back by 3 bases and J by 5 bases. The CDR3 length is 15 residues. The CDR3 bases are TGCGCCAGCAGTGAAGGTAGCGGGAGGTTAGATACGCAGTATTTT. Protein: CASSEGSGRLDTQYF.

This clone was seen repeatedly, ten times or more. V is TRBV23-1 and J is TRBJ2-2; 12 bases align to TRBD1. TRBV23-1 is placed among ORFs of uncertain function. The trim removed 4 bases at V and 1 base at J, leaving 7 bases unmatched. The CDR3 loop spans 18 amino acids. The CDR3 region has the DNA TGCGCCAGCAGTCTGAGGGACAGGGGGCAATTGAACACCGGGGAGCTGTTTTTT. It codes for CASSLRDRGQLNTGELFF.

The genes are TRBV7-2 and TRBJ2-7; tentatively, D is TRBD1 (7 bases). The V end was cut by 1 base, the J end by 2 bases, with 12 bases between. CDR1 and CDR2 from the germline V gene are SGHTA and FQGNSA. The CDR3 contains 15 residues. As DNA, the CDR3 is TGTGCCAGCAGCTTAGGCGGGGACAGAGCCTACGAGCAGTACTTC. Translating it yields CASSLGGDRAYEQYF. Together with reference TRBV7-2 and TRBJ2-7, the CDR3 gives the full variable domain: GAGVSQSPSNKVTEKGKDVELRCDPISGHTALYWYRQSLGQGLEFLIYFQGNSAPDKSGLPSDRFSAERTGGSVSTLTIQRTQQEDSAVYLCASSLGGDRAYEQYFGPGTRLTVT.

With respect to this clone: One end of the junction is discordant with germline, which a read error may explain. This chain joins TRBV19 and TRBJ1-5; D gene ambiguous. CDR1 and CDR2 from the germline V gene are LNHDA and SQIVND (reference sequence). This CDR3 contains 15 residues. CDR3 DNA sequence: TGTGCCAGTAGTATAGTAGGGAGGGTCCATCAGCCCCAGCATTTC. Its protein product is CASSIVGRVHQPQHF.

The rearrangement joins TRBV7-2 to TRBJ2-7; D gene uncertain. Deletions cut 4 bases from V and 5 bases from J, with 6 bases between. Germline V gene lookup returns CDR1 SGHTA and CDR2 FQGNSA. This CDR3 has 11 amino acids. CDR3 loop: CASSSLNEQYF. As DNA, the CDR3 is TGTGCCAGCAGCTCCCTCAACGAGCAGTACTTC.

This chain connects TRBV11-2 to TRBJ2-4, with D perhaps given as TRBD1 or TRBD2 (5 bases each). Looked up from germline, CDR1 is SGHAT and CDR2 is FQNNGV. V shed 1 base and J shed 0 bases, with 10 bases lying between them. This CDR3 has 16 residues. The CDR3 DNA sequence: TGTGCCAGCAGCTTAGCTCCCGGGACAGCCAAAAACATTCAGTACTTC. Its translation is CASSLAPGTAKNIQYF. The full variable domain, in which reference TRBV11-2 and TRBJ2-4 provide the parts outside the CDR3, is EAGVAQSPRYKIIEKRQSVAFWCNPISGHATLYWYQQILGQGPKLLIQFQNNGVVDDSQLPKDRFSAERLKGVDSTLKIQPAKLEDSAVYLCASSLAPGTAKNIQYFGAGTRLSVL.

This clone has just a few counts. The V call is TRBV7-5, the J call TRBJ2-7; the table names TRBD2, a call not compared with the DNA. TRBV7-5 is shown as a pseudogene. This CDR3 contains 17 residues. The CDR3 DNA reads TGTGTCAGAAGCTTTCCGACTAGCGGGGATCTCTCCTACGAGCAGTACTTC. Its translation: CVRSFPTSGDLSYEQYF.

The CDR3 spells CASSLTTARSSYEQYF. For the CDR3, the DNA is TGTGCCAGCAGCTTAACTACCGCCCGGAGCTCCTACGAGCAGTACTTC. This chain links TRBV7-3 with TRBJ2-7, with D unclear. Germline values: CDR1 SGHTA, CDR2 FQGTGA. V lost 0 bases to trimming and J lost 0 bases, with 12 bases between them. The CDR3 covers 16 residues.

The chain uses TRBV6-6 and TRBJ2-7; TRBD1 might be the D (7 bases). The CDR3 has 14 amino acids. V was trimmed by 5 bases and J by 2 bases, leaving 13 bases between them. CDR1 is MNHNY and CDR2 is SVGAGI in the germline V gene (reference sequence). The CDR3 DNA reads TGTGCCAGCAGTCCCCAGGGGGGCGCCTACGAGCAGTACTTC. Its protein product is CASSPQGGAYEQYF.

The chain couples TRBV4-2 to TRBJ2-2, with D hard to call. From germline, CDR1 is LGHNA and CDR2 YNFKEQ. This CDR3 contains 19 residues. Trimming cost V 0 bases and J 5 bases, with 22 bases left between them. The CDR3 DNA reads TGTGCCAGCAGCCAAGAGGTGATCGGCGCCGGTTGGTTTACCGGGGAGCTGTTTTTT. Translating it yields CASSQEVIGAGWFTGELFF.

The rearrangement uses TRBV30 and TRBJ2-5, with D possibly being TRBD1 (5 bases). Germline V lookup: CDR1 GTSNPN, CDR2 SVGIG (reference sequence). The CDR3 length is 15 residues. V lost 0 bases, J lost 3 bases, and 14 bases lay in between. CDR3 DNA sequence: TGTGCCTGGAGTGTAGGCTCGGACATCGAAGAGACCCAGTACTTC. Translating gives CAWSVGSDIEETQYF. The full variable domain, completed using reference TRBV30 and TRBJ2-5, is SQTIHQWPATLVQPVGSPLSLECTVEGTSNPNLYWYRQAAGRGLQLLFYSVGIGQISSEVPQNLSASRPQDRQFILSSKKLLLSDSGFYLCAWSVGSDIEETQYFGPGTRLLVL.

The chain employs TRBV5-1 and TRBJ2-7, with D perhaps matching TRBD1 (6 bases). V was shortened by 1 base and J by 3 bases, with 17 bases between the two germline ends. In germline, CDR1 is SGHRS, CDR2 YFSETQ. The CDR3 consists of 16 residues. This chain's CDR3 is CASSLTGLGWVYEQYF. Written as DNA, the CDR3 is TGCGCCAGCAGCTTGACAGGGTTGGGGTGGGTCTACGAGCAGTACTTC.

The rearrangement uses TRBV11-2 and TRBJ2-7; 8 bases match TRBD1. There are 14 residues in the CDR3. Germline V gives CDR1 SGHAT, CDR2 FQNNGV. J was trimmed by 3 bases and V by 4 bases; bases with no gene match: 5. The CDR3 DNA reads TGTGCCAGCAGCTCACAACAGGGGGTCTACGAGCAGTACTTC. This codes for CASSSQQGVYEQYF.

This chain joins TRBV7-2 and TRBJ2-1; D remains ambiguous. The germline gives CDR1 SGHTA, CDR2 FQGNSA. The ends were cut back, 4 bases at V and 3 bases at J, with 10 bases in the middle. This CDR3 contains 14 residues. CDR3 bases: TGTGCCAGCAGCTATGGACGGATCTACAATGAGCAGTTCTTC. Translating gives CASSYGRIYNEQFF.

The V gene is TRBV19, the J gene TRBJ2-1, with D tentatively TRBD1 or TRBD2 (5 bases each). The CDR3 totals 18 residues. V was trimmed by 5 bases and J by 5 bases, leaving 25 bases between them. CDR1 is LNHDA and CDR2 is SQIVND in the germline V gene (reference sequence). The CDR3 reads CASSPPPRGPGTHNEQFF. DNA of the CDR3: TGTGCCAGTAGTCCACCCCCCCGGGGCCCGGGCACCCACAATGAGCAGTTCTTC.

The chain couples TRBV5-4 to TRBJ2-1, with a weak D call TRBD2 (6 bases). The V and J ends lost 4 bases and 3 bases respectively, with 14 bases between them. CDR3 length: 15 amino acids. Germline V gene lookup returns CDR1 SGHNT and CDR2 YYREEE (reference sequence). In DNA, the CDR3 is TGTGCCAGCAGCGGCAGGGAGGATCACTACAATGAGCAGTTCTTC. Encoded protein: CASSGREDHYNEQFF.

The V gene is TRBV5-1, the J gene TRBJ2-1; 7 positions agree with TRBD2. The V and J ends lost 0 bases and 7 bases, in that order; junction bases with no gene match: 4. CDR3 length equals 14 residues. Germline V CDR1 and CDR2: SGHRS, YFSETQ. The CDR3 region has the DNA TGCGCCAGCAGCTTGGCACTAGCGAAGAATGAGCAGTTCTTC. It is translated as CASSLALAKNEQFF.

This clone has just one count. The chain employs TRBV7-2 and TRBJ2-5; TRBD2 matches 15 bases. From germline, CDR1 is SGHTA and CDR2 FQGNSA. The ends lost 2 bases at V and 4 bases at J; junction bases unmatched: 2. The length of the CDR3 is 16 residues. The CDR3 DNA reads as TGTGCCAGCAGCTTACGGGGACTAGCGGGAGGAGAGACCCAGTACTTC. Translating gives CASSLRGLAGGETQYF.

As to this clone: Other DNA sequences in the same sample also yield this CDR3. V usage is TRBV7-8 and J usage is TRBJ1-5; D is unclear. Trimming removed 1 base at V and 6 bases at J, with 7 bases between. Germline V CDR1 and CDR2: SGHVS, FQNEAQ. The CDR3 totals 13 residues. The CDR3 DNA reads as TGTGCCAGCAGCTTAGTAAGGGCTCAGCCCCAGCATTTT. This translates into CASSLVRAQPQHF.

The V gene is TRBV5-1, the J gene TRBJ2-4; the D gene is possibly TRBD2 (7 bases). The germline V and J ends were trimmed by 4 bases and 10 bases, with 18 bases remaining between them. Germline lookup yields CDR1 SGHRS and CDR2 YFSETQ. There are 14 residues in the CDR3. CDR3 sequence reads: CASSTGGGDIIQYF. CDR3 DNA sequence: TGCGCCAGCAGCACGGGGGGCGGGGACATAATTCAGTACTTC.